The T cell receptor (beta chain) under discussion was sequenced for a study of human T cells and chemical hapten exposure. Study as a whole: There were weekly diphenylcyclopropenone doses to the scalp for patients throughout the approximately 25-week study. Study-level results: Alopecia affected the donors, so their immune response may differ from healthy people's.

Trimming removed 7 bases from V and 3 bases from J; junction bases left unmatched: 6. The CDR3 extends over 14 amino acids. Germline lookup yields CDR1 SNHLY and CDR2 FYNNEI. TCRdb itself ran the RACE reads through MiXCR, one entry per CDR3 protein. The sample includes 50,000 to 80,000 distinct CDR3 sequences, roughly 9.6% seen only once; the top ten take about 2.5%. This clonotype was counted many times. Its specificity is not known. The time point: patch test 3, about 24 weeks after DPC sensitization. This sample's treatment: therapeutic diphenylcyclopropenone sensitization with weekly scalp DPC. The study drew its donors from alopecia patients who were 18 to 70 years old and suitable for DPC.

This sequence was found in a woman in her thirties with alopecia areata. Some clones in this sample may be carry-over from other donors' samples. Material: whole blood, obtained in connection with sensitization to the hapten diphenylcyclopropenone (DPC). The rearrangement uses TRBV2 and TRBJ2-3, with 8 bases aligning to TRBD2. DNA for the CDR3: TGTGCCAGCATCAAAGCGGGAGCAACAGATACGCAGTATTTT. Amino acids: CASIKAGATDTQYF.